This TCR beta chain was sequenced during a study of resident and recirculating memory T cells in vitiligo. Whole-study context: No cells were sorted; samples were homogenized just before genomic DNA extraction.

Stability required unchanged lesions during the previous 6 months. Of note for this clone: Its antigen remains unidentified.

Using immunoSEQ multiplex PCR, the repertoire was profiled, and TCRdb retains in-frame clones only, with some absent. The data contain tens of thousands of clones, under 95% of them seen just once; the ten biggest clones take up more than 4.5%. CDR3 length equals 14 residues. V lost 4 bases, J lost 7 bases, and 14 bases lay in between. Germline V CDR1 and CDR2: MNHEY, SVGAGI. Study-level results: Different lesions suggested infiltration by different T cell clones.

The receptor comes from a male donor with vitiligo. The chain links TRBV6-5 to TRBJ1-5; no definite D call. Sequencing was performed on blood. The CDR3 nucleotides read TGTGCCAGCAGTTCTCTCTCCGGCGGGCAGCCCCAGCATTTT. This sequence encodes CASSSLSGGQPQHF.